This T cell receptor beta chain appears in the sequencing data of a study of cytomegalovirus exposure and HLA in healthy donors. Germline V CDR1 and CDR2: MGHRA, YSYEKL. The CDR3 is 17 amino acids. V was clipped by 4 bases and J by 2 bases; unmatched bases: 11. Each donor's status was that of a healthy bone marrow donor. This clone occurred a few times. Antigen unknown. Whole-study results and caveats: Later, an analysis showed that TCR beta chains associated with HLA were more clonally expanded than others that were equally common. Accurate prediction of most subjects' HLA-A and HLA-B alleles from TCR beta sequences was reported. Accounts indicate the classifier identified cytomegalovirus status with strong specificity and sensitivity.

The PCR employed 60 Vbeta primers together with 13 Jbeta primers. TCRdb's table, derived via immunoSEQ multiplex PCR, lists solely in-frame clones and lacks some. The sample yields about 70,000 clones, 70% to 90% seen once. The chain joins TRBV4-1 to TRBJ1-3; 7 positions match TRBD1. Sequenced sample: PBMCs. This TCR was sampled from a woman aged 25-40 years in good health and CMV-seronegative. CDR3 sequence: CASSPIRQGMAGNTIYF. The DNA of the CDR3 is TGCGCCAGCAGCCCAATCCGACAGGGTATGGCTGGAAACACCATATATTTT.